A selection of T cell receptor beta chains follows, all from one sample in a study of shared clonotypes between healthy human individuals. Clones were read by immunoSEQ multiplex PCR, and TCRdb kept only the in-frame ones, dropping some. Among 1.5 million to 2.5 million clones, about 95% were seen once, and the ten largest hold 0.95% to 1.5%. The specimen was naive CD8+ T cells sorted from blood. Receptors originate from a man between 18 and 35 years old in good health. Each CDR3 is given with its conserved first and last residue. The D gene is left open where the match is weak. A clone size is listed for some rows: how often the clone was seen (once, few, many), or a class if it is expanded.

v_gene: TRBV5-6
abundance: .
j_gene: TRBJ2-7
d_gene: .
CDR3aa: CASSSGLTYEQYF

v_gene: TRBV7-9
abundance: .
j_gene: TRBJ1-1
d_gene: .
CDR3aa: CASSLSSEAFF

v_gene: TRBV2
abundance: .
j_gene: TRBJ1-5
d_gene: TRBD1
CDR3aa: CASSPTGGVVQPQHF

v_gene: TRBV9
abundance: .
j_gene: TRBJ2-2
d_gene: .
CDR3aa: CASSVEGANTGELFF

v_gene: TRBV28
abundance: .
j_gene: TRBJ2-7
d_gene: .
CDR3aa: CASSLYGIYEQYF

v_gene: TRBV11-2
abundance: .
j_gene: TRBJ1-1
d_gene: TRBD1
CDR3aa: CASEDRGATEAFF

v_gene: TRBV9
abundance: .
j_gene: TRBJ2-1
d_gene: TRBD2
CDR3aa: CASSVSGKVDEQFF

v_gene: TRBV28
abundance: .
j_gene: TRBJ1-5
d_gene: TRBD1
CDR3aa: CASSRDSPSNQPQHF

v_gene: TRBV29-1
abundance: .
j_gene: TRBJ1-2
d_gene: TRBD1
CDR3aa: CSVEDRGEGYTF

v_gene: TRBV7-9
abundance: .
j_gene: TRBJ2-3
d_gene: .
CDR3aa: CASGGALPDTQYF

v_gene: TRBV10-3
abundance: .
j_gene: TRBJ2-7
d_gene: TRBD2
CDR3aa: CAISDPGTRAVTYEQYF

v_gene: TRBV6-6
abundance: .
j_gene: TRBJ2-7
d_gene: TRBD1
CDR3aa: CASSSGTDSYEQYF

v_gene: TRBV5-4
abundance: .
j_gene: TRBJ2-5
d_gene: TRBD1
CDR3aa: CASSLVYDRGETQYF

v_gene: TRBV13
abundance: .
j_gene: TRBJ1-2
d_gene: .
CDR3aa: CASSLEGAAYGYTF

v_gene: TRBV4-3
abundance: .
j_gene: TRBJ1-1
d_gene: .
CDR3aa: CASSLLFGGNTEAFF

v_gene: TRBV28
abundance: .
j_gene: TRBJ2-3
d_gene: .
CDR3aa: CASSSISTDTQYF

v_gene: TRBV19
abundance: .
j_gene: TRBJ2-7
d_gene: .
CDR3aa: CASSIAGSGFEQYF

v_gene: TRBV27
abundance: .
j_gene: TRBJ1-2
d_gene: .
CDR3aa: CASSLSLGGNGYTF

v_gene: TRBV30
abundance: .
j_gene: TRBJ1-4
d_gene: .
CDR3aa: CAWSVAEKLFF

v_gene: TRBV28
abundance: .
j_gene: TRBJ2-5
d_gene: TRBD2
CDR3aa: CASSLREEYQETQYF

v_gene: TRBV5-1
abundance: .
j_gene: TRBJ1-1
d_gene: .
CDR3aa: CASSDEYRDAFF

v_gene: TRBV2
abundance: .
j_gene: TRBJ2-1
d_gene: TRBD2
CDR3aa: CASSETVPAGEGYNEQFF

v_gene: TRBV14
abundance: .
j_gene: TRBJ2-7
d_gene: .
CDR3aa: CASSQRRAYEQYF

v_gene: TRBV4-3
abundance: .
j_gene: TRBJ2-1
d_gene: TRBD2
CDR3aa: CASSQVEGLAGAYNEQFF

v_gene: TRBV5-1
abundance: .
j_gene: TRBJ1-1
d_gene: .
CDR3aa: CASSVSGSNTEAFF

v_gene: TRBV27
abundance: .
j_gene: TRBJ2-1
d_gene: .
CDR3aa: CASSFYNEQFF

v_gene: TRBV28
abundance: .
j_gene: TRBJ2-7
d_gene: .
CDR3aa: CASSTPPGGARFNYEQYF

v_gene: TRBV5-1
abundance: .
j_gene: TRBJ2-7
d_gene: .
CDR3aa: CASSLERNYEQYF

v_gene: TRBV11-2
abundance: .
j_gene: TRBJ2-7
d_gene: .
CDR3aa: CASSLASDSYEQYF

v_gene: TRBV7-6
abundance: .
j_gene: TRBJ2-1
d_gene: .
CDR3aa: CASSSGGEHNEQFF

v_gene: TRBV20-1
abundance: once
j_gene: TRBJ1-3
d_gene: .
CDR3aa: CSARSNTIYF

v_gene: TRBV13
abundance: .
j_gene: TRBJ1-1
d_gene: .
CDR3aa: CASSQQGHPNTEAFF

v_gene: TRBV19
abundance: .
j_gene: TRBJ2-7
d_gene: TRBD2
CDR3aa: CASSPLGGGTYEQYF

v_gene: TRBV2
abundance: once
j_gene: TRBJ1-3
d_gene: .
CDR3aa: CASSEAWGNTIYF

v_gene: TRBV27
abundance: .
j_gene: TRBJ1-6
d_gene: TRBD1
CDR3aa: CASSPGQGYSPLHF

v_gene: TRBV7-8
abundance: .
j_gene: TRBJ2-7
d_gene: .
CDR3aa: CASSLEQGLLYEQYF

v_gene: TRBV7-9
abundance: few
j_gene: TRBJ2-2
d_gene: .
CDR3aa: CASSGLPESNTGELFF

v_gene: TRBV6-5
abundance: .
j_gene: TRBJ2-5
d_gene: TRBD2
CDR3aa: CASSPGLALVETQYF

v_gene: TRBV7-9
abundance: .
j_gene: TRBJ1-4
d_gene: TRBD1
CDR3aa: CASSGKQGAGEKLFF

v_gene: TRBV7-9
abundance: .
j_gene: TRBJ2-2
d_gene: .
CDR3aa: CASSLEPGESNTGELFF

v_gene: TRBV7-9
abundance: .
j_gene: TRBJ2-5
d_gene: TRBD2
CDR3aa: CASSFTRQRGGAETQYF

v_gene: TRBV28
abundance: .
j_gene: TRBJ2-7
d_gene: TRBD1
CDR3aa: CASTLTGVWEQYF

v_gene: TRBV13
abundance: .
j_gene: TRBJ1-3
d_gene: .
CDR3aa: CASSPLRGLENTIYF

v_gene: TRBV5-1
abundance: .
j_gene: TRBJ2-7
d_gene: .
CDR3aa: CASSLTGLNYEQYF

v_gene: TRBV7-8
abundance: .
j_gene: TRBJ2-5
d_gene: .
CDR3aa: CASSSPPRNQETQYF

v_gene: TRBV11-2
abundance: .
j_gene: TRBJ2-7
d_gene: TRBD1
CDR3aa: CASSSGQTYEQYF

v_gene: TRBV5-4
abundance: .
j_gene: TRBJ2-7
d_gene: .
CDR3aa: CASSYQDSPYEQYF

v_gene: TRBV27
abundance: .
j_gene: TRBJ2-1
d_gene: .
CDR3aa: CASSLLEGREPHEQFF

v_gene: TRBV19
abundance: .
j_gene: TRBJ2-1
d_gene: .
CDR3aa: CASSIGGNEQFF